This T cell receptor (beta chain) originates from a study of neoadjuvant anti-PD-1 for oral cavity cancer. The repertoire was sequenced with immunoSEQ multiplex PCR; TCRdb's copy has only in-frame clones and lacks some. The profile shows 14,000 to 15,000 clones, roughly two thirds of them singletons. The CDR3 contains 15 residues. The germline V and J ends were trimmed by 5 bases and 6 bases, with 14 bases remaining between them. Germline V gene lookup returns CDR1 SGHTA and CDR2 FQGTGA. This chain uses TRBV7-3 with TRBJ1-6, with D unclear. The sequencing used PBMCs, collected before nivolumab (anti-PD-1) treatment. The clonotype was recovered from a person between 40 and 80 years old with oral cavity squamous cell carcinoma. This CDR3 is CASSPSAALNSPLHF. CDR3 DNA: TGTGCCAGCAGCCCATCGGCAGCTCTTAATTCACCCCTCCACTTT.